This T cell receptor (beta chain) was identified during a study of patients and donors after allogeneic stem cell transplantation. V lost 5 bases to trimming and J lost 0 bases, with 23 bases between them. Germline-derived CDR1 and CDR2 are LGHDT and YNNKEL (reference sequence). This CDR3 has 19 amino acids. This clonotype was observed a handful of times. TCRdb redid the calling of the RT-PCR reads with MiXCR, one entry per CDR3 protein. In the table there are about 87,000 distinct CDR3 sequences, roughly 5.1% of which are singletons. Sequencing input: blood, either unsorted or a sorted T cell fraction (not recorded which). The rearrangement uses TRBV3-1 and TRBJ2-1; possibly TRBD1 for D (8 bases). This sequence originates from a human donor who was either an allogeneic HSCT recipient or a stem cell or donor lymphocyte infusion donor (not recorded which). It is not recorded whose cells these are; they may come from a transplant donor. The CDR3 region is CASSAARGRGKGSYNEQFF. DNA for the CDR3: TGTGCCAGCAGCGCCGCCAGGGGGCGGGGGAAGGGCTCCTACAATGAGCAGTTCTTC.